These 4 T cell receptor beta chains came from one sample sequenced in a study of graft-versus-host responses after intestinal transplantation. Libraries were prepared by immunoSEQ multiplex PCR; TCRdb keeps only in-frame clonotypes and omits some of them. This table has about 94,000 clones, 90% to 95% appearing once. These receptors' targets are unknown. The source material was unstimulated CD8+ T cells sorted from spleen or lymph node cells, sampled before intestinal transplant. The source of these receptors is a human donor who received an intestinal transplant.

This clone showed up just a few times. For the CDR3, the DNA is TGTGCCAGCAGCTCGGGACAGAACACCGGGGAGCTGTTTTTT. It translates to CASSSGQNTGELFF. The chain joins TRBV5-6 to TRBJ2-2; weak D call: TRBD1 (6 bases). The germline gives CDR1 SGHDT, CDR2 YYEEEE. The V gene lost 3 bases and the J gene lost 1 base, with 7 bases spanning the gap. This CDR3 contains 14 residues.

This clone has only a few counts. The CDR3 sequence is CAWSVGQGTYGYTF. CDR3 nucleotides: TGTGCCTGGAGTGTTGGACAGGGGACCTATGGCTACACCTTC. The V gene is TRBV30, the J gene TRBJ1-2, with TRBD1 matching 9 bases. The CDR3 runs 14 residues. V dropped 0 bases and J dropped 4; count of bases not matched to a gene: 3. Germline loops: CDR1 GTSNPN, CDR2 SVGIG (reference sequence).

This CDR3 reads CASSLLLEVLTNTGELFF. The CDR3 DNA follows: TGTGCCAGCAGCTTGCTTCTGGAGGTATTGACGAACACCGGGGAGCTGTTTTTT. The V call is TRBV5-5, the J call TRBJ2-2; possibly TRBD2 for D (5 bases). This CDR3 has 18 amino acids. The V gene lost 1 base and the J gene lost 0 bases, with 16 bases spanning the gap. CDR1 and CDR2 (germline): SGHKS, YYEKEE (reference sequence).

This clone turned up a few times. This rearrangement joins TRBV30 to TRBJ1-5, with unresolved D. CDR1 GTSNPN and CDR2 SVGIG come from the germline V gene (reference sequence). The CDR3 covers 14 residues. V lost 7 bases and J lost 0, with 13 bases in between. In DNA form, the CDR3 reads TGTGCCTCGGAAGGGAGGGATAGCAATCAGCCCCAGCATTTT. The encoded protein is CASEGRDSNQPQHF.